Listed below are T cell receptor beta chains from one sample, sequenced in a study of shared clonotypes between healthy human individuals. TCRdb keeps only in-frame clones here, not all; method: immunoSEQ multiplex PCR. The top ten hold about 25% of the sample, which has under 1 million clones, 92% seen once. Specimen: naive CD8+ T cells sorted from blood. These receptors all stem from a man in his thirties or forties in good health. Both conserved end residues are trimmed from each CDR3. The order of the fields is CDR3 protein, D gene, V gene, J gene. A D gene is named only where the DNA matches it firmly.

cdr3_aa: ASAGGTELF
d_call: TRBD2
v_call: TRBV4-1
j_call: TRBJ2-2

cdr3_aa: ASSISSGIQEQY
d_call: TRBD2
v_call: TRBV19
j_call: TRBJ2-7

cdr3_aa: ASSSGGVNTDTQY
d_call: -
v_call: TRBV11-2
j_call: TRBJ2-3

cdr3_aa: ASSQIQGTWTGELF
d_call: -
v_call: TRBV14
j_call: TRBJ2-2

cdr3_aa: ASSQGPYNEQF
d_call: -
v_call: TRBV18
j_call: TRBJ2-1

cdr3_aa: SVPDEASYEQY
d_call: -
v_call: TRBV29-1
j_call: TRBJ2-7

cdr3_aa: ASSLGDRGHQNTEAF
d_call: TRBD1
v_call: TRBV5-1
j_call: TRBJ1-1

cdr3_aa: ASSQDPPGTANTEAF
d_call: TRBD1
v_call: TRBV4-3
j_call: TRBJ1-1

cdr3_aa: ASSQDLGQGAGYGYT
d_call: TRBD1
v_call: TRBV4-3
j_call: TRBJ1-2

cdr3_aa: ASSLDWDEKLF
d_call: -
v_call: TRBV11-2
j_call: TRBJ1-4

cdr3_aa: AISESPSSSGSWDTQY
d_call: TRBD2
v_call: TRBV10-3
j_call: TRBJ2-3

cdr3_aa: ASSYSWGGGHTEAF
d_call: -
v_call: TRBV6-5
j_call: TRBJ1-1

cdr3_aa: ASSLATTYEQY
d_call: -
v_call: TRBV7-2
j_call: -

cdr3_aa: SVSDAWDPYNEQF
d_call: -
v_call: TRBV29-1
j_call: TRBJ2-1

cdr3_aa: ASSLGSLGYEQY
d_call: -
v_call: TRBV5-8
j_call: TRBJ2-7

cdr3_aa: ATSINDMNTEAF
d_call: -
v_call: TRBV15
j_call: TRBJ1-1

cdr3_aa: ASSQGLAGPSYNEQF
d_call: TRBD2
v_call: TRBV4-2
j_call: TRBJ2-1